The rows below give T cell receptor beta chains drawn from one sample of a study of T-cell memory formation after mild COVID-19. One entry per CDR3 protein results from TCRdb running MiXCR on the 5' RACE reads. The sample consists of 400,000 to 500,000 distinct CDR3 sequences, about 20% of them appearing once. Material for sequencing was PBMCs or a T cell subset sorted from them (not recorded which). These TCRs come from an adult woman who had mild COVID-19 (a few samples of this study predate the infection). Cell type and time point are not known. The CDR3 runs from the conserved cysteine through the conserved F or W.

TRBJ2-1 TRBV7-8 CASSLGSGVWEQFF
TRBJ1-1 TRBV12-3/TRBV12-4 CASSLTGGATEAFF
TRBJ1-6 TRBV5-1 CASSPTTSSRNSPLHF
TRBJ2-1 TRBV6-2/TRBV6-3 CARSGAGGYNEQFF
TRBJ2-5 TRBV18 CASSPLDRETQYF
TRBJ2-2 TRBV9 CASSVTGSHTGELFF
TRBJ2-1 TRBV29-1 CSVPGRNYNEQFF
TRBJ1-6 TRBV25-1 CASSPLGGAKNSPLHF
TRBJ2-3 TRBV6-5 CASSYPGTRGGVDTQYF
TRBJ2-1 TRBV5-1 CASSLRVEDGRVYNEQFF
TRBJ2-2 TRBV29-1 CSVALRLAGRGELFF
TRBJ2-6 TRBV20-1 CSARDSWSGANVLTF
TRBJ2-7 TRBV6-6 CASSYSIVGGAYEQYF
TRBJ1-4 TRBV20-1 CSAPGTGVKLFF
TRBJ2-5 TRBV5-1 CASSLAGQGIETQYF
TRBJ2-7 TRBV5-1 CASSADRASLYYEQYF
TRBJ1-1 TRBV29-1 CSVGELTEAFF
TRBJ1-3 TRBV6-6 CASSYSMGTRSGNTIYF
TRBJ2-5 TRBV12-3/TRBV12-4 CASAPAPYRGQETQYF
TRBJ2-1 TRBV9 CASSPGLAGGPENEQFF
TRBJ2-3 TRBV3-1 CASSHPPGRVSTDTQYF
TRBJ2-1 TRBV20-1 CSAGGPRGISEQFF
TRBJ1-5 TRBV20-1 CSARTPSNQPQHF
TRBJ2-7 TRBV4-2 CASSQDTTSGIFYEQYF
TRBJ2-7 TRBV4-3 CASSQDWGFSYEQYF
TRBJ2-1 TRBV12-3/TRBV12-4 CASSLGPSSYNEQFF
TRBJ1-6 TRBV9 CASSVAGDSPLHF
TRBJ1-2 TRBV14 CASSPRAQGALGYTF
TRBJ2-1 TRBV12-3/TRBV12-4 CASSQIGLAGGENYNEQFF
TRBJ2-3 TRBV29-1 CSVTWTSAPGDTQYF
TRBJ2-5 TRBV5-6 CASSLRGLATQYF
TRBJ2-1 TRBV20-1 CSANLADNEQFF
TRBJ2-1 TRBV7-2 CASSDNGATRTLNEQFF
TRBJ2-1 TRBV7-3 CASSPRRAGINEQFF
TRBJ2-5 TRBV24-1 CATSDGGQARETQYF
TRBJ2-7 TRBV12-3/TRBV12-4 CASSLATGTGTYEQYF
TRBJ2-7 TRBV12-3/TRBV12-4 CASSFGGSYYEQYF
TRBJ2-5 TRBV6-6 CASRPTSGRPKETQYF
TRBJ2-5 TRBV20-1 CSAPGLAGQETQYF
TRBJ2-2 TRBV12-3/TRBV12-4 CASSFDAGVAVNTGELFF
TRBJ2-7 TRBV4-1 CASSQEPGMISYEQYF
TRBJ1-2 TRBV5-1 CASSSDLGGYTF
TRBJ2-1 TRBV20-1 CSAPGQHNEQFF
TRBJ2-7 TRBV5-1 CASSHPRQGTYEQYF
TRBJ1-3 TRBV5-6 CASSSVGATYRSGNTIYF
TRBJ1-1 TRBV12-3/TRBV12-4 CASSLPRGYTEAFF
TRBJ1-1 TRBV25-1 CASGAPGQGRTEAFF
TRBJ2-7 TRBV5-1 CASSLAQGSSRIYEQYF
TRBJ1-5 TRBV12-3/TRBV12-4 CASSLGGANQPQHF
TRBJ2-5 TRBV10-3 CAISYGGTSGEGETQYF
TRBJ2-1 TRBV5-6 CASSLGEKNYNEQFF
TRBJ2-7 TRBV20-1 CSARASSYEQYF
TRBJ1-1 TRBV6-5 CASRSTGTGKNTEAFF
TRBJ2-7 TRBV3-1 CASSQERGYSYEQYF